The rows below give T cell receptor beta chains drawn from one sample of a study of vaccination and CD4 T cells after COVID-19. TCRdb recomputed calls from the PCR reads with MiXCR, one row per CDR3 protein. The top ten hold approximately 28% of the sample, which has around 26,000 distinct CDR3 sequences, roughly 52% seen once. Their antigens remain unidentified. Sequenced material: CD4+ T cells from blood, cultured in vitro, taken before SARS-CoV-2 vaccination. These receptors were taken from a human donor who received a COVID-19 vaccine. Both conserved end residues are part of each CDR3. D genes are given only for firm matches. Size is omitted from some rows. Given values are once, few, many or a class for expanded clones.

TGTGCCAGCAGTTGGGGCAGGGAAAACGAGCAGTACTTC,CASSWGRENEQYF,TRBV12-3/TRBV12-4,-,TRBJ2-7,13,-
TGTGCCAGCAGCGGCCTACTAGCGATCGCAGATACGCAGTATTTT,CASSGLLAIADTQYF,TRBV11-1,TRBD2,TRBJ2-3,15,few
TGTGCCAGCACTGGGGCCTTCACCTACGAGCAGTACTTC,CASTGAFTYEQYF,TRBV2,-,TRBJ2-7,13,-
TGTGCCAGCAGCGCGAGGGGGAATCAGCCCCAGCATTTT,CASSARGNQPQHF,TRBV3-1,-,TRBJ1-5,13,-
TGTGCCTCGAGGGAGGGTGCTGGAAACACCATATATTTT,CASREGAGNTIYF,TRBV2,-,TRBJ1-3,13,few
TGTGCCAGCAGTTACTCGAGGAGCTTCGGTGACTATGGCTACACCTTC,CASSYSRSFGDYGYTF,TRBV6-5,-,TRBJ1-2,16,-
TGTGCCAGCAGTGAACGCTCGACAGGGGTAGGCTACACCTTC,CASSERSTGVGYTF,TRBV6-1,TRBD1,TRBJ1-2,14,-
TGTGCCAGTAGTATATCAGGGGGGGGAGAGACCCAGTACTTC,CASSISGGGETQYF,TRBV19,-,TRBJ2-5,14,-
TGTGCCAGCTCACCCCGATCGGTTGAGGTCACTGAAGCTTTCTTT,CASSPRSVEVTEAFF,TRBV18,-,TRBJ1-1,15,few
TGTGCCAGCAGCTTAGAACCTAGCGCCACGACCCAGTACTTC,CASSLEPSATTQYF,TRBV7-2,-,TRBJ2-5,14,few
TGCGCCAGCAGCCCCACAACACGGAATTATGGCTACACCTTC,CASSPTTRNYGYTF,TRBV5-1,-,TRBJ1-2,14,-
TGTGCCAGCAGTGAATGGGGGAGCTCCTATAATTCACCCCTCCACTTT,CASSEWGSSYNSPLHF,TRBV6-1,-,TRBJ1-6,16,few
TGTGCCAGCAGTGAAATGGGAGAGACCCAGTACTTC,CASSEMGETQYF,TRBV2,-,TRBJ2-5,12,-
TGTGCCAGCAGCTTATCCGGGACAGTCCACGAGCAGTACTTC,CASSLSGTVHEQYF,TRBV7-9,TRBD1,TRBJ2-7,14,-
TGCAGCGTTGTATGGGGCAGGGGGTCTTCAGATACGCAGTATTTT,CSVVWGRGSSDTQYF,TRBV29-1,TRBD1,TRBJ2-3,15,few
TGTGCCAGCAGCTTGGTGGGACTAGCGGGGATAGACAAAAACATTCAGTACTTC,CASSLVGLAGIDKNIQYF,TRBV5-4,TRBD2,TRBJ2-4,18,-
TGCGCCAGCAGCCCTGCTTTGGGGGCGAGAAACACTGAAGCTTTCTTT,CASSPALGARNTEAFF,TRBV5-1,-,TRBJ1-1,16,-
TGTGCCAGCAGTTTTAACAGGGAACGTGGCTACACCTTC,CASSFNRERGYTF,TRBV12-3/TRBV12-4,-,TRBJ1-2,13,few
TGCAGTGCCAGCCGAGACGTCGGGCAGCCCCAGCATTTT,CSASRDVGQPQHF,TRBV20-1,-,TRBJ1-5,13,-
TGTGCCAGCAGCTGGGGAGCCGGAGGTACGACTGAAGCTTTCTTT,CASSWGAGGTTEAFF,TRBV5-4,-,TRBJ1-1,15,once